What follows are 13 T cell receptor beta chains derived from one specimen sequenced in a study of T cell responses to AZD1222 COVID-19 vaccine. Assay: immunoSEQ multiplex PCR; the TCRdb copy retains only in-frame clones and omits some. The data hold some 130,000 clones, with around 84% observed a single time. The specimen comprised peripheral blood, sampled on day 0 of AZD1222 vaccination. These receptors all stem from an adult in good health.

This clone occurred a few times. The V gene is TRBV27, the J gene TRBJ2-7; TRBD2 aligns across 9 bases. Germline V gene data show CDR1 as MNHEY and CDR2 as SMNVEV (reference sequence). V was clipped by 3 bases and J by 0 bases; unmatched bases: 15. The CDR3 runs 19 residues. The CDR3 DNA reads TGTGCCAGCAGTTTTGGAAGGGCGGGGCGGGGGGGACACTCCTACGAGCAGTACTTC. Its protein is CASSFGRAGRGGHSYEQYF.

The CDR3 loop is CASSLSGQNEKLFF. The CDR3 bases are TGTGCCAGCAGCTTGTCAGGGCAAAATGAAAAACTGTTTTTT. V gene TRBV2 combines with J gene TRBJ1-4, with TRBD1 as a possible D gene (5 bases). The CDR3 extends over 14 amino acids. CDR1 is SNHLY, CDR2 FYNNEI, per germline. V gave up 6 bases and J gave up 5 bases, with 13 bases separating them. Full variable domain (remainder filled in from reference TRBV2 and TRBJ1-4): EPEVTQTPSHQVTQMGQEVILRCVPISNHLYFYWYRQILGQKVEFLVSFYNNEISEKSEIFDDQFSVERPDGSNFTLKIRSTKLEDSAMYFCASSLSGQNEKLFFGSGTQLSVL.

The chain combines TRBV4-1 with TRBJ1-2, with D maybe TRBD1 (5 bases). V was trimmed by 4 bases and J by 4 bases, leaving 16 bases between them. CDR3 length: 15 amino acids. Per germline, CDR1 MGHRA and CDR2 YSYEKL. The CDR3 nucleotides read TGCGCCAGCAGCCCAACAGGAGCCTGGGCCTATGGCTACACCTTC. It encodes CASSPTGAWAYGYTF.

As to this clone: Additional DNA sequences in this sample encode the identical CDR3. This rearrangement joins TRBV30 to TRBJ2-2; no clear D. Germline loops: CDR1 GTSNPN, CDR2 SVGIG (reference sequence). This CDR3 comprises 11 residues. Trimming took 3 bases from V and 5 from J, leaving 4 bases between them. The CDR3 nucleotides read TGTGCCTGGAGGAGGACCGGGGAGCTGTTTTTT. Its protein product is CAWRRTGELFF.

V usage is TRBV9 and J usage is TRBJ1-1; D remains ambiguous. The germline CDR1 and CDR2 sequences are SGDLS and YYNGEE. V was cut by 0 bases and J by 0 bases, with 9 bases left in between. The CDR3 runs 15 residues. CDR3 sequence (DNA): TGTGCCAGCAGCGTAGGTCCGCATTTGAACACTGAAGCTTTCTTT. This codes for CASSVGPHLNTEAFF. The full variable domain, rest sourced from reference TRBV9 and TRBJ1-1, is DSGVTQTPKHLITATGQRVTLRCSPRSGDLSVYWYQQSLDQGLQFLIQYYNGEERAKGNILERFSAQQFPDLHSELNLSSLELGDSALYFCASSVGPHLNTEAFFGQGTRLTVV.

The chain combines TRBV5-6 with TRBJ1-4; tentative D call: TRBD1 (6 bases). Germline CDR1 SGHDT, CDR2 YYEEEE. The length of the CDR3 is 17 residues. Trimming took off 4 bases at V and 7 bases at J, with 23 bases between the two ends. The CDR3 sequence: CASSRDPFGGALEKLFF. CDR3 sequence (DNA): TGTGCCAGCAGCCGAGACCCCTTCGGGGGGGCCCTTGAAAAACTGTTTTTT. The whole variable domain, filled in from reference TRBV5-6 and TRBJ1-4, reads DAGVTQSPTHLIKTRGQQVTLRCSPKSGHDTVSWYQQALGQGPQFIFQYYEEEERQRGNFPDRFSGHQFPNYSSELNVNALLLGDSALYLCASSRDPFGGALEKLFFGSGTQLSVL.

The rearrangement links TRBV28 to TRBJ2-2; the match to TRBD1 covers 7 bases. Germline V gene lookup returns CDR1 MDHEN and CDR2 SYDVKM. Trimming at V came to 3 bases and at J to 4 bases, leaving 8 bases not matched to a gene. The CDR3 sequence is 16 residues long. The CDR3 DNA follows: TGTGCCAGCAGTTTTCCGACAGGGTTGGGCACCGGGGAGCTGTTTTTT. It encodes CASSFPTGLGTGELFF.

For the CDR3, the DNA is TGTGCCAGCAGCTTGGGTGGGGGCTATAGCAATCAGCCCCAGCATTTT. This encodes CASSLGGGYSNQPQHF. This rearrangement joins TRBV5-6 to TRBJ1-5, with a possible D match to TRBD1 (6 bases). CDR1 is SGHDT, CDR2 YYEEEE, per germline. V lost 0 bases and J 0 bases, leaving 10 bases between the germline ends. This CDR3 is built from 16 residues.

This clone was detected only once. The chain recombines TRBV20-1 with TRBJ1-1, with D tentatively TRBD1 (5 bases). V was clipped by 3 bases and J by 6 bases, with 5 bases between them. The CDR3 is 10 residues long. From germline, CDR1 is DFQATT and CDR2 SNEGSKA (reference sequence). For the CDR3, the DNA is TGCAGTGCTAGCAGGGCTGAAGCTTTCTTT. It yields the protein CSASRAEAFF.

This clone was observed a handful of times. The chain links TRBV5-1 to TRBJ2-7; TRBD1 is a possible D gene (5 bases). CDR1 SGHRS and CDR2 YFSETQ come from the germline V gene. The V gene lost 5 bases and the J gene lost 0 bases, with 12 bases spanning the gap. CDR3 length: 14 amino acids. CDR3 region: CASSQQTASYEQYF. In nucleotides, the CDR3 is TGCGCCAGCAGTCAGCAGACAGCCTCCTACGAGCAGTACTTC.

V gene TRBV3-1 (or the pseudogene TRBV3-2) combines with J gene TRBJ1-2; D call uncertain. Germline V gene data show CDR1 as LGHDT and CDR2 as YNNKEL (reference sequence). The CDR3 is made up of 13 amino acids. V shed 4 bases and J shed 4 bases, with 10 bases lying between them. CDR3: CASSRAASYGYTF. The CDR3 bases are TGTGCCAGCAGCCGGGCAGCGAGCTATGGCTACACCTTC.

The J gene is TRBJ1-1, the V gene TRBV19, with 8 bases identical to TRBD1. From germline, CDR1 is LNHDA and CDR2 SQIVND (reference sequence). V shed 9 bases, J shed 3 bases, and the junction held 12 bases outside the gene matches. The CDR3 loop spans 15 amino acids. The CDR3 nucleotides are TGTGCCAGCTCCCCCTGGACAGGGAAGTACACTGAAGCTTTCTTT. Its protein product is CASSPWTGKYTEAFF.

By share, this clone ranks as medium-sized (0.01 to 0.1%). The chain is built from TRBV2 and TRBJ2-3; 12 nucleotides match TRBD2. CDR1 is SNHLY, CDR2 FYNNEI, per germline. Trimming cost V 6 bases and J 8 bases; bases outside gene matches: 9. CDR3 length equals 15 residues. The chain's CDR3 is CASRDPGLAGGTQYF. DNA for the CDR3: TGTGCCAGCAGGGATCCGGGACTAGCGGGTGGTACGCAGTATTTT.